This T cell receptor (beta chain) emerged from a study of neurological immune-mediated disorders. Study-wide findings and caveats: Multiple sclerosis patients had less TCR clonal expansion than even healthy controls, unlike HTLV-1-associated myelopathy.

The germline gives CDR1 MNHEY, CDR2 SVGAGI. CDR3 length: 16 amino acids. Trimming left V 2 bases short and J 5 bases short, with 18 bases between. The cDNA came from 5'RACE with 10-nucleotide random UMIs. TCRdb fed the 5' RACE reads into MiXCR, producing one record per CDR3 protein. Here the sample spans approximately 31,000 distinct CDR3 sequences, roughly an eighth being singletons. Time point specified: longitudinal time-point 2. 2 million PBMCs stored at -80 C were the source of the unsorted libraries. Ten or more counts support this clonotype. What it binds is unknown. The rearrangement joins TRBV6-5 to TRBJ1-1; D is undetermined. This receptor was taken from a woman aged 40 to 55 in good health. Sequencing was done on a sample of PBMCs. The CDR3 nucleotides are TGTGCCAGCAGTTACAGGTTAGGAACAGACGAAACTGAAGCTTTCTTT. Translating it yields CASSYRLGTDETEAFF.